The 31 T cell receptor beta chains below were found in one sample sequenced in a study of blood T cell repertoires in COVID-19. The protocol was immunoSEQ multiplex PCR, while the TCRdb copy is restricted to in-frame clones and leaves out a portion. Of 56,000 or so clones listed, approximately 83% were seen once; the top ten hold roughly 10%. Sequencing input: peripheral blood. All receptors derive from a human donor in a cohort sampled during active COVID-19.

The chain employs TRBV19 and TRBJ1-5, with D possibly TRBD1 on 5 matching bases. Germline-derived CDR1 and CDR2 are LNHDA and SQIVND (reference sequence). V dropped 8 bases and J dropped 4 bases, with 21 bases sitting between them. The CDR3 sequence is 16 residues long. CDR3: CASREDSGRRNQPQHF. For the CDR3, the DNA is TGTGCCAGTCGCGAAGACAGTGGGCGTAGAAATCAGCCCCAGCATTTT.

The rearrangement joins TRBV9 to TRBJ1-3; the D gene is possibly TRBD1 (5 bases). The CDR3 runs 14 residues. The germline gives CDR1 SGDLS, CDR2 YYNGEE. V lost 0 bases, J lost 9 bases, and 13 bases lay in between. CDR3 DNA: TGTGCCAGCAGCGTAGAACCGGGGGTACCCACCATATATTTT. This codes for CASSVEPGVPTIYF.

The chain uses TRBV5-1 and TRBJ2-5; the D is unclear. Trimming left V 1 base short and J 3 bases short, with 10 bases between. The CDR3 length is 14 residues. From germline, CDR1 is SGHRS and CDR2 YFSETQ. This CDR3 is CASSLNGFEETQYF. The CDR3 DNA reads TGCGCCAGCAGCTTGAACGGGTTCGAAGAGACCCAGTACTTC.

This chain joins TRBV7-6 and TRBJ2-5; 9 bases agree with TRBD1. The CDR3 totals 17 residues. J gave up 0 bases and V 1 base, and 6 bases lay outside the gene matches. Germline V gives CDR1 SGHVS, CDR2 FNYEAQ. The CDR3 nucleotides are TGTGCCAGCAGCTTAGGATGGGACAGGGACAACCAAGAGACCCAGTACTTC. Protein sequence: CASSLGWDRDNQETQYF. The whole variable domain, remainder taken from reference TRBV7-6 and TRBJ2-5, is GAGVSQSPRYKVTKRGQDVALRCDPISGHVSLYWYRQALGQGPEFLTYFNYEAQQDKSGLPNDRFSAERPEGSISTLTIQRTEQRDSAMYRCASSLGWDRDNQETQYFGPGTRLLVL.

V usage is TRBV6-6 and J usage is TRBJ2-7; 9 positions agree with TRBD1. The germline gives CDR1 MNHNY, CDR2 SVGAGI (reference sequence). Trimming took 5 bases from V and 8 from J; bases not matched to a gene: 7. This CDR3 is 13 amino acids long. The CDR3 DNA sequence: TGTGCCAGCAGTCCCGGGACAGGGTACCAGCAGTACTTC. This codes for CASSPGTGYQQYF.

The chain joins TRBV11-2 to TRBJ2-1, with a possible D match to TRBD1 (6 bases). The ends were cut back, 4 bases at V and 0 bases at J, with 16 bases in the middle. Germline CDR1 is SGHAT and CDR2 is FQNNGV. The CDR3 loop spans 17 amino acids. CDR3 residues: CASSSGAAAFSYNEQFF. CDR3 DNA: TGTGCCAGCAGCTCAGGGGCAGCGGCATTCTCCTACAATGAGCAGTTCTTC.

By share, this clone counts as medium-sized (0.01 to 0.1%). The chain couples TRBV27 to TRBJ2-5; D is perhaps TRBD1 (6 bases). The CDR3 length is 15 residues. V lost 5 bases and J 1 base, leaving 14 bases between the germline ends. Germline V CDR1 and CDR2: MNHEY, SMNVEV (reference sequence). CDR3 DNA: TGTGCCAGCAGTGACCAGGGGCAGATCCAAGAGACCCAGTACTTC. It translates to CASSDQGQIQETQYF.

The rearrangement joins TRBV6-5 to TRBJ1-4; D is possibly TRBD1 (5 bases). Germline assignment: CDR1 MNHEY and CDR2 SVGAGI. V lost 2 bases and J lost 8, with 15 bases in between. The CDR3 covers 15 residues. Written as DNA, the CDR3 is TGTGCCAGCAGTTACCCTGCCGGGGGGGACGAAAAACTGTTTTTT. Its translation: CASSYPAGGDEKLFF.

This chain joins TRBV2 and TRBJ1-3; no clear D. CDR3 length equals 12 residues. V dropped 9 bases and J dropped 6 bases, with 12 bases sitting between them. CDR1 is SNHLY and CDR2 is FYNNEI in the germline V gene. CDR3 region: CARGLSPNTIYF. In DNA form, the CDR3 reads TGTGCCAGAGGACTCTCCCCAAACACCATATATTTT.

In this sample, this clone turned up many times. The chain employs TRBV11-2 and TRBJ2-1, with 8 bases that match TRBD1. V shed 5 bases and J 4 bases; nucleotides not matched to a gene: 10. CDR3 length: 16 amino acids. Germline V gives CDR1 SGHAT, CDR2 FQNNGV. The CDR3 coding sequence is TGTGCCAGCAGCCCACTTCGCGGACAGGGATACAATGAGCAGTTCTTC. Translation: CASSPLRGQGYNEQFF.

The rearrangement joins TRBV30 to TRBJ2-5; 7 bases map to TRBD2. The CDR3 extends over 13 amino acids. The germline gives CDR1 GTSNPN, CDR2 SVGIG (reference sequence). V dropped 4 bases and J dropped 8; count of bases not matched to a gene: 10. In DNA, the CDR3 is TGTGCCTGGATTTCTGCTCCGGGGGGAACCCAGTACTTC. Residues: CAWISAPGGTQYF. Full variable domain (rest looked up from reference TRBV30 and TRBJ2-5): SQTIHQWPATLVQPVGSPLSLECTVEGTSNPNLYWYRQAAGRGLQLLFYSVGIGQISSEVPQNLSASRPQDRQFILSSKKLLLSDSGFYLCAWISAPGGTQYFGPGTRLLVL.

This chain connects TRBV7-9 to TRBJ1-4, with D possibly TRBD1 on 6 matching bases. The V gene's germline CDR1 is SEHNR and CDR2 FQNEAQ (reference sequence). Trimming removed 5 bases from V and 2 bases from J, with 12 bases in between. The CDR3 length is 15 residues. The CDR3 loop reads CASSPTGNTNEKLFF. CDR3 DNA sequence: TGTGCCAGCAGCCCCACAGGGAACACTAATGAAAAACTGTTTTTT.

The J gene is TRBJ2-5, the V gene TRBV6-2 or TRBV6-3; 11 bases are shared with TRBD1. The CDR3 runs 14 residues. V shed 4 bases and J 2 bases; nucleotides not matched to a gene: 0. Per germline, CDR1 MNHEY and CDR2 SVGEGT. The CDR3 coding sequence is TGTGCCAGCAGTTGGGACAGGGGGCAAGAGACCCAGTACTTC. Translation: CASSWDRGQETQYF.

This clone was found once. J is TRBJ1-1 and V is TRBV19, with TRBD1 identical over 8 bases. Germline V gene data show CDR1 as LNHDA and CDR2 as SQIVND (reference sequence). The CDR3 has 15 amino acids. V shed 6 bases and J 4 bases; nucleotides not matched to a gene: 10. CDR3 DNA sequence: TGTGCCAGTAGCAGACAGGGGAGAGGGAGCACTGAAGCTTTCTTT. This encodes CASSRQGRGSTEAFF.

The chain employs TRBV5-1 and TRBJ2-7, with 7 bases that match TRBD2. J was trimmed by 3 bases and V by 4 bases; bases with no gene match: 7. The length of the CDR3 is 14 residues. Per germline, CDR1 SGHRS and CDR2 YFSETQ. The DNA for the CDR3 is TGCGCCAGCAGCCCCCTTGCGGGGGACTACGAGCAGTACTTC. It specifies CASSPLAGDYEQYF.

The table lists this clone with a few counts. V gene TRBV7-8 combines with J gene TRBJ1-5; weak D call: TRBD1 (6 bases). Trimming removed 4 bases from V and 4 bases from J, with 17 bases in between. CDR3 length equals 16 residues. Per the germline V gene, CDR1 is SGHVS and CDR2 is FQNEAQ. The CDR3 region is CASSSDRISQNQPQHF. The CDR3 DNA sequence: TGTGCCAGCAGCTCAGACAGGATCTCTCAGAATCAGCCCCAGCATTTT.

The genes are TRBV18 and TRBJ1-2, with TRBD1 identical over 8 bases. This CDR3 spans 15 amino acids. With V trimmed by 3 bases and J by 6 bases, 9 bases remained unmatched. Germline V CDR1 and CDR2: KGHSH, LQKENI. Here the CDR3 DNA reads TGTGCCAGCTCACCGACAGGGGATAAGGCCAATGGCTACACCTTC. Translating it yields CASSPTGDKANGYTF.

The chain recombines TRBV5-1 with TRBJ2-5; 7 positions match TRBD1. Germline lookup yields CDR1 SGHRS and CDR2 YFSETQ. Trimming removed 3 bases from V and 2 bases from J; junction bases left unmatched: 4. The CDR3 spans 14 residues. Here the CDR3 DNA reads TGCGCCAGCAGCTCCTACAGGGGACAAGAGACCCAGTACTTC. It specifies CASSSYRGQETQYF.

The V and J genes are TRBV7-2 and TRBJ2-2, with D unresolved. Germline V lookup: CDR1 SGHTA, CDR2 FQGNSA. The CDR3 runs to 11 residues. V lost 6 bases and J lost 7, with 6 bases in between. CDR3 sequence: CASRLSGELFF. The CDR3 DNA reads TGTGCCAGCAGGCTCAGCGGGGAGCTGTTTTTT.

J is TRBJ2-1 and V is TRBV7-2; 7 nucleotides match TRBD2. The CDR3 contains 14 residues. In germline, CDR1 is SGHTA, CDR2 FQGNSA. The V segment lost 5 bases and the J segment 7 bases; nucleotides outside the gene matches: 8. CDR3 DNA: TGTGCCAGCAGCCTCCCGGGACTAAGAAATGAGCAGTTCTTC. Translating gives CASSLPGLRNEQFF.

This chain joins TRBV29-1 and TRBJ2-1; D is unresolved. V dropped 4 bases and J dropped 5 bases, with 12 bases sitting between them. The germline CDR1 and CDR2 sequences are SQVTM and ANQGSEA. The CDR3 runs to 13 residues. CDR3 protein: CSVVARANNEQFF. The CDR3 coding sequence is TGCAGCGTTGTGGCTAGAGCAAACAATGAGCAGTTCTTC.

Only a few counts were recorded for this clone. This chain joins TRBV2 and TRBJ1-2; tentative D call: TRBD1 (5 bases). Trimming removed 4 bases at V and 8 bases at J, with 17 bases between. CDR1 is SNHLY and CDR2 is FYNNEI in the germline V gene. This CDR3 contains 14 residues. CDR3 bases: TGTGCCAGCAGTGTGGCCGGGACGGGACTAGGCTACACCTTC. Amino acids: CASSVAGTGLGYTF.

The chain is built from TRBV28 and TRBJ1-6; TRBD1 might be the D (6 bases). The CDR3 length is 14 residues. Germline values: CDR1 MDHEN, CDR2 SYDVKM. Deletions cut 4 bases from V and 14 bases from J, with 18 bases between. The CDR3 region has the DNA TGTGCCAGCAGTTCCACCTTAGGGGGAAAGGCCCTCCACTTT. Translation gives CASSSTLGGKALHF.

The genes are TRBV28 and TRBJ2-7, with 13 bases identical to TRBD2. After removal of 5 bases from V and 5 bases from J, the junction contained 12 bases not matched to a gene. The CDR3 totals 17 residues. Germline assignment: CDR1 MDHEN and CDR2 SYDVKM. For the CDR3, the DNA is TGTGCCAGCAGTCCGTACAAACTAGCGGGAGGGCCAGACGAGCAGTACTTC. Protein product: CASSPYKLAGGPDEQYF.

This sequence joins TRBV10-3 and TRBJ2-2; the D gene is possibly TRBD1 (6 bases). V was shortened by 10 bases and J by 1 base, with 13 bases between the two germline ends. Germline V gives CDR1 ENHRY, CDR2 SYGVKD. This CDR3 has 14 amino acids. As DNA, the CDR3 is TGTGCCACCTCAGGGGACCAGAACACCGGGGAGCTGTTTTTT. Protein product: CATSGDQNTGELFF.

The V gene is TRBV9, the J gene TRBJ2-2, with TRBD2 matching over 10 bases. V lost 9 bases, J lost 0 bases, and 5 bases stayed unmatched. The germline CDR1 and CDR2 sequences are SGDLS and YYNGEE. This CDR3 spans 15 amino acids. As DNA, the CDR3 is TGTGCCACCGGGACTAGCGAATCGAACACCGGGGAGCTGTTTTTT. Translation: CATGTSESNTGELFF.

The chain is built from TRBV9 and TRBJ1-1; D is perhaps TRBD1 (6 bases). The CDR3 is 16 amino acids. Trimming took off 0 bases at V and 0 bases at J, with 12 bases between the two ends. CDR1 and CDR2 from the germline V gene are SGDLS and YYNGEE. The CDR3 reads CASSVAPRTVNTEAFF. The CDR3 DNA reads as TGTGCCAGCAGCGTAGCTCCAAGGACAGTGAACACTGAAGCTTTCTTT.

The rearrangement joins TRBV12-5 to TRBJ2-1, with D perhaps TRBD2 (5 bases). Between the trimmed V and J ends, which lost 3 bases and 2 bases, there was a span of 11 bases. Germline CDR1 is LGHNT and CDR2 is FRNRAP. The CDR3 runs 15 residues. The CDR3 region is CASGFGLVTYNEQFF. CDR3 bases: TGTGCTAGTGGTTTCGGACTGGTTACCTACAATGAGCAGTTCTTC.

V and J are TRBV7-2 and TRBJ2-1, with D tentatively TRBD1 (7 bases). Germline V CDR1 and CDR2: SGHTA, FQGNSA. The CDR3 runs 16 residues. Trimming cost V 2 bases and J 4 bases, with 15 bases left between them. As DNA, the CDR3 is TGTGCCAGCAGCTTAAAGGCGTCAGGGGGGTACAATGAGCAGTTCTTC. Its translation: CASSLKASGGYNEQFF.

The chain combines TRBV28 with TRBJ1-5; TRBD1 agrees at 9 bases. CDR1 is MDHEN and CDR2 is SYDVKM in the germline V gene. The CDR3 has 15 residues. The trim removed 5 bases at V and 3 bases at J, leaving 5 bases unmatched. DNA for the CDR3: TGTGCCAGCAGTCCCGGGACAGGGATCAATCAGCCCCAGCATTTT. Translating gives CASSPGTGINQPQHF.

This clone was detected once. The rearrangement links TRBV29-1 to TRBJ2-3; 11 positions match TRBD2. The CDR3 sequence is 15 residues long. Germline CDR1 reads SQVTM; CDR2 reads ANQGSEA. The J segment lost 2 bases and the V segment lost 3 bases, leaving 4 bases of the junction unmatched. CDR3 loop: CSVDLAGGPTDTQYF. CDR3 DNA: TGCAGCGTTGATCTAGCGGGAGGCCCCACAGATACGCAGTATTTT.